The TCR beta chain described here comes from a study of cytomegalovirus exposure and HLA in healthy donors. Study observations and caveats: The study recorded 164 TCR beta chains that were cytomegalovirus-associated.

In this sample, this clone turned up once. Its antigen is not identified. Germline lookup yields CDR1 MNHEY and CDR2 SMNVEV (reference sequence). The V gene lost 6 bases and the J gene lost 1 base, with 9 bases spanning the gap. The CDR3 sequence is 13 residues long. Sequencing was performed with immunoSEQ multiplex PCR; in TCRdb, only in-frame clones are kept and a portion is missing. The data contain roughly 130,000 clones, 75% to 90% of them seen just once; the ten biggest clones take up roughly 6.7%. The chain has TRBV27 and TRBJ1-1; no reliable D call. The clonotype comes from a woman aged 25 to 45 in good health and CMV-seropositive. Sample: PBMCs. This CDR3 is CASSTFKNTEAFF. DNA for the CDR3: TGTGCCAGCAGCACTTTTAAGAACACTGAAGCTTTCTTT.